This TCR beta chain originates from a study of cytomegalovirus exposure and HLA in healthy donors. Study-level information: Findings of an earlier analysis included about 100 million unique TCR beta sequences from roughly 200 million T cells. When 398 donors were genotyped, 81% of them were found to fall in the Caucasian-associated ancestry cluster.

Study outcomes and limitations: DRB1 showed the most TCR associations and HLA-C the fewest in a later analysis, as rates varied by HLA locus.

The study ran its PCR with 60 Vbeta and 13 Jbeta primers. Per the original data handling: An analysis that came later counted 60 million to 80 million unique TCR beta chains, 10 million to 11 million shared. TCRdb's copy holds only in-frame clones and misses some; the assay was immunoSEQ multiplex PCR. From that table come the V and J calls and clone size; the DNA was used to work out D and trimming. Among around 200,000 clones listed, around 78% were seen once. The length of the CDR3 is 17 residues. V was trimmed by 3 bases and J by 2 bases, leaving 19 bases between them. CDR1 is MNHEY and CDR2 is SMNVEV in the germline V gene (reference sequence). About this clone: Its specificity is not known.

The sequence derives from a woman under 40 in good health and CMV-seropositive. Sequencing was carried out using PBMCs. The gene calls are TRBV27 and TRBJ1-2; D not certain. The CDR3 spells CASSLPREFSRNYGYTF. The CDR3, as DNA: TGTGCCAGCAGTTTGCCGCGGGAGTTTTCTCGAAACTATGGCTACACCTTC.